This T cell receptor (beta chain) was captured in a study of shared clonotypes between healthy human individuals. For this clone: The antigen remains unidentified. The same CDR3 is also encoded by other DNA sequences in this sample.

Libraries were prepared by immunoSEQ multiplex PCR; TCRdb keeps only in-frame clonotypes and omits some of them. The repertoire has 2 million to 3 million clones, 93% of them found once; the top ten carry approximately 0.36%. The study, taken as a whole, reports: Compared with memory subsets, naive subsets generally had larger estimated richness.

Trimming removed 4 bases from V and 5 bases from J, with 5 bases in between. The CDR3 consists of 11 residues. The germline gives CDR1 SEHNR, CDR2 FQNEAQ (reference sequence). The clonotype was recovered from a man between 18 and 35 years old in good health. Some clones in this sample may be carry-over from other donors' samples. The sample comprised naive CD4+ T cells from PBMCs. Subset defined: CD45RA+ positively selected. The V gene is TRBV7-9, the J gene TRBJ2-5; D is possibly TRBD1 (5 bases). For the CDR3, the DNA is TGTGCCAGCAGCTCAGGGGAGACCCAGTACTTC. Amino acid sequence: CASSSGETQYF.